The clone carrying this T cell receptor (beta chain) appeared a few times. As yet, its antigen is unknown. The study drew its donors from healthy HIV-negative adults without recent acute infections or vaccinations. TCRdb's table, derived via immunoSEQ multiplex PCR, lists solely in-frame clones and lacks some. The sample carries 2 million to 2.5 million clones, around 95% recorded once. This sample was taken from a study of shared clonotypes between healthy human individuals. The germline CDR1 and CDR2 sequences are KGHSH and LQKENI. This CDR3 region has 13 residues. Trimming shortened V by 3 bases and J by 2 bases, and 6 bases separated the two germline ends. Study findings and constraints: Rarefaction analysis demonstrated incomplete sorted-subset sequencing notwithstanding large depth. Limitation of the genetic and exposure-history diversity represented came from the few donors. Investigators collected only blood, and repertoires in tissues likely differ.

The sequence came from a man between 18 and 35 years old in good health. The chain carries TRBV18 and TRBJ2-3; D not certain. Sequences were obtained from naive CD4+ T cells sorted from blood. The subset denotes: CD45RA+ positively selected. CDR3 sequence: CASSPANTDTQYF. The CDR3 DNA is TGTGCCAGCTCACCCGCAAACACAGATACGCAGTATTTT.